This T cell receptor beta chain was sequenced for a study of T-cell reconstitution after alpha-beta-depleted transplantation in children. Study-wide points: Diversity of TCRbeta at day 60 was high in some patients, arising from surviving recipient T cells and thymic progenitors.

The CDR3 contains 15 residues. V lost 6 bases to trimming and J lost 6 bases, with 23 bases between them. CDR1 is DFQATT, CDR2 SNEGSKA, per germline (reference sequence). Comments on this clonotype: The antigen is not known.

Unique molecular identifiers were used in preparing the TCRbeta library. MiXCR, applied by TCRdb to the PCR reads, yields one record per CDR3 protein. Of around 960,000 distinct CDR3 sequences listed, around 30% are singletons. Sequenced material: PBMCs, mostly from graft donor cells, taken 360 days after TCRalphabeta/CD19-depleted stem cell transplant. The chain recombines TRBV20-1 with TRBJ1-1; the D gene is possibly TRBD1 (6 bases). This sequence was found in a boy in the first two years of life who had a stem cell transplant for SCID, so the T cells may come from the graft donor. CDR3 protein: CSAPRVGGPKAEAFF. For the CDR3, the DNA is TGCAGTGCCCCCCGTGTTGGGGGGCCAAAGGCTGAAGCTTTCTTT.